This T cell receptor beta chain was obtained from a study of blood T cell repertoires in COVID-19. Study information: Italy, Spain and the United States were the sources of the convalescent and acute COVID-19 samples. Nucleic acid was either cDNA or gDNA, and it came from T cells, B-cell-depleted T cells, or PBMCs.

The ends were cut back, 5 bases at V and 3 bases at J, with 8 bases in the middle. Germline V gives CDR1 MDHEN, CDR2 SYDVKM. This CDR3 comprises 13 residues. As handled by the study authors: Estimates of nucleated cell counts were drawn from the amplification of reference gene primers. The table came from immunoSEQ multiplex PCR; TCRdb's copy has only in-frame clones and leaves some out. That table furnishes V, J and clone size, whereas the DNA furnished D and trimming. The table lists approximately 300,000 clones, around 90% of them singletons, with around 4.8% in the top ten. The chain has TRBV28 and TRBJ1-3; D unclear. Sequenced input: PBMCs or T cells enriched from blood (not recorded which). This clonotype was obtained from a man aged 60-69 years who had recovered from COVID-19. The CDR3 reads CASSARRGNTIYF. CDR3 bases: TGTGCCAGCAGTGCGCGCCGTGGAAACACCATATATTTT.